The T cell receptor beta chain under discussion was sequenced for a study of cytomegalovirus exposure and HLA in healthy donors. Of note for this clone: Its antigen is not known. A read error may produce the germline difference seen at one junction end.

The study, taken as a whole, reports: Other equally common chains were less clonally expanded than HLA-associated TCR beta chains, a later analysis showed. Altogether, 164 TCR beta chains were recorded as cytomegalovirus-associated.

The CDR3 is 14 amino acids. Germline V gene data show CDR1 as LNHDA and CDR2 as SQIVND (reference sequence). In the PCR, 60 Vbeta and 13 Jbeta primers were used. Measured with immunoSEQ multiplex PCR; TCRdb has only the in-frame clones, and not every one. The sample records about 80,000 clones, around 60% being singletons. The TCR was taken from a male donor in good health and CMV-seropositive. Material for sequencing was PBMCs. This chain connects TRBV19 to TRBJ2-1; the D gene is possibly TRBD1 (5 bases). The CDR3 spells CASSRAQVGNGQFF. The CDR3 DNA reads TGTGCCAGTAGTAGGGCACAGGTTGGCAATGGGCAGTTCTTC.